The 2 T cell receptor beta chains below all came from one sample that was sequenced in a study of spatial heterogeneity in lung cancer. General study results and limits: Tumor mutation counts were tracked by expanded intratumoral alpha and beta TCR counts.

Their target antigens are unknown. Indicated time point: sample taken at primary tumor resection. TCRdb fed the 5' RACE reads into MiXCR, producing one record per CDR3 protein. The repertoire includes 100,000 or so distinct CDR3 sequences, 4.4% of them detected once, and 21% sits in the top ten. Sample: lung tumor tissue, taken at surgery. The receptor source for this set is a male donor with early-stage non-small cell lung cancer.

This clonotype has only a few counts. The chain has TRBV6-1 and TRBJ1-1; 7 bases match TRBD1. Germline trimming cut 4 bases from V and 4 bases from J; bases unmatched to any gene: 6. CDR1 and CDR2 from the germline V gene are MNHNS and SASEGT. CDR3 length: 14 amino acids. CDR3 nucleotide sequence: TGTGCCAGCAGTGTTAAGGGGGCTGGCACTGAAGCTTTCTTT. This gives the protein CASSVKGAGTEAFF.

This clonotype was recorded at least ten times. V usage is TRBV10-1 and J usage is TRBJ2-7, with 7 bases aligning to TRBD2. Per germline, CDR1 WNHNN and CDR2 SYGVQD (reference sequence). The length of the CDR3 is 14 residues. After removal of 3 bases from V and 3 bases from J, the junction contained 5 bases not matched to a gene. CDR3 region: CASSETGLVYEQYF. In nucleotides, the CDR3 is TGCGCCAGCAGTGAAACTGGACTAGTCTACGAGCAGTACTTC.